Each of the 21 T cell receptor beta chains below was sequenced from the same sample in a study of T cell repertoires in cytomegalovirus infection. TCRdb called the reads again in MiXCR, with one record for every CDR3 protein. The sample lists approximately 500,000 distinct CDR3 sequences, 11% occurring once. The sample taken for sequencing was PBMCs. These receptors all come from a human donor in good health (CMV status not recorded). Some clones in this sample may be carry-over from other donors' samples.

This clonotype came up many times. The chain couples TRBV11-3 to TRBJ2-5, with D perhaps given as TRBD1 or TRBD2 (5 bases each). V gave up 5 bases and J gave up 1 base, with 14 bases separating them. The CDR3 is 15 residues long. The germline V gene encodes CDR1 SGHNT and CDR2 YENEEA. The CDR3 nucleotides are TGTGCCAGCAGCCCCCCCCGGGACCGCCAAGAGACCCAGTACTTC. It codes for CASSPPRDRQETQYF.

The chain recombines TRBV29-1 with TRBJ2-7; D possibly corresponds to TRBD2 (6 bases). Per germline, CDR1 SQVTM and CDR2 ANQGSEA. V lost 3 bases to trimming and J lost 11 bases, with 26 bases between them. The CDR3 is 15 amino acids. The CDR3 DNA sequence: TGCAGCGTTGACTACCCTGAGACATGGACTACCCAGGAGTACTTC. It codes for CSVDYPETWTTQEYF.

This clonotype was observed at least ten times. One junction end does not reproduce the germline sequence, and a read error may be involved. The rearrangement joins TRBV5-1 to TRBJ2-1; no firm D call. This CDR3 contains 15 residues. CDR1 and CDR2 (germline): SGHRS, YFSETQ. The CDR3 coding sequence is TGTGCCAGCAGCTTAGTAGCAGGAAGCTACAATGAGCAGTTCTTC. Amino acids: CASSLVAGSYNEQFF.

This clonotype was seen ten or more times. The chain employs TRBV2 and TRBJ2-7, with 8 bases lining up with TRBD1. CDR3 length: 15 residues. After removal of 6 bases from V and 3 bases from J, the junction contained 10 bases not matched to a gene. From germline, CDR1 is SNHLY and CDR2 FYNNEI. CDR3 DNA sequence: TGTGCCAGCAGGCCTCCGGGACAGGTCTTCTACGAGCAGTACTTC. This gives the protein CASRPPGQVFYEQYF. Full variable domain (remainder filled in from reference TRBV2 and TRBJ2-7): EPEVTQTPSHQVTQMGQEVILRCVPISNHLYFYWYRQILGQKVEFLVSFYNNEISEKSEIFDDQFSVERPDGSNFTLKIRSTKLEDSAMYFCASRPPGQVFYEQYFGPGTRLTVT.

This clonotype was counted many times. V usage is TRBV19 and J usage is TRBJ1-2; no reliable D call. The CDR3 has 12 amino acids. Trimming stripped 1 base from V and 2 bases from J, with 2 bases between. Germline-derived CDR1 and CDR2 are LNHDA and SQIVND (reference sequence). This CDR3 reads CASSIANYGYTF. The CDR3 bases are TGTGCCAGTAGTATAGCGAACTATGGCTACACCTTC.

This clonotype was seen ten or more times. CDR3 loop: CASSTRGAGTEAFF. The DNA of the CDR3 is TGTGCCAGTAGTACCAGGGGCGCAGGCACTGAAGCTTTCTTT. The genes are TRBV19 and TRBJ1-1; D possibly corresponds to TRBD1 (6 bases). The V gene's germline CDR1 is LNHDA and CDR2 SQIVND (reference sequence). V shed 4 bases and J shed 4 bases, with 13 bases lying between them. The length of the CDR3 is 14 residues.

The J gene is TRBJ1-1, the V gene TRBV5-5; no reliable D call. Looked up from germline, CDR1 is SGHKS and CDR2 is YYEKEE (reference sequence). V lost 4 bases and J 5 bases, leaving 12 bases between the germline ends. This CDR3 has 13 amino acids. In DNA, the CDR3 is TGTGCCAGCAGCCCCGAGGGCGGAACTGAAGCTTTCTTT. It encodes CASSPEGGTEAFF.

V usage is TRBV20-1 and J usage is TRBJ2-7; no clear D gene. The germline gives CDR1 DFQATT, CDR2 SNEGSKA (reference sequence). Trimming removed 6 bases at V and 0 bases at J, with 15 bases between. This CDR3 is 14 amino acids long. The CDR3 loop is CSAIRRFLSYEQYF. CDR3 DNA: TGCAGTGCCATCAGACGGTTCCTCTCCTACGAGCAGTACTTC.

This clonotype appeared many times. V and J are TRBV7-2 and TRBJ2-1, with 10 bases aligning to TRBD2. CDR3 size: 16 residues. V lost 0 bases to trimming and J lost 6 bases; unmatched junction nucleotides: 5. In germline, CDR1 is SGHTA, CDR2 FQGNSA. This CDR3 is CASSLARTSGFNEQFF. The DNA of the CDR3 is TGTGCCAGCAGCTTAGCAAGGACTAGCGGCTTCAATGAGCAGTTCTTC.

This clonotype appeared many times. This chain uses TRBV28 with TRBJ2-7, with 9 nucleotides matching TRBD1. This CDR3 contains 15 residues. Germline CDR1 reads MDHEN; CDR2 reads SYDVKM. V shed 3 bases and J 3 bases; nucleotides not matched to a gene: 6. The CDR3 loop reads CASSFRSTGGYEQYF. CDR3 nucleotides: TGTGCCAGCAGTTTTCGATCGACAGGGGGCTACGAGCAGTACTTC.

Written as DNA, the CDR3 is TGCGCCAGCAGCCTAAGGACAGTGGACTACAATGAGCAGTTCTTC. It codes for CASSLRTVDYNEQFF. This chain links TRBV5-1 with TRBJ2-1, with D possibly TRBD1 on 6 matching bases. Per germline, CDR1 SGHRS and CDR2 YFSETQ. The CDR3 runs 15 residues. Trimming removed 4 bases at V and 3 bases at J, with 14 bases between.

This clonotype was observed many times. The chain couples TRBV12-3 or TRBV12-4 to TRBJ1-6; D is undetermined. CDR3 length: 13 residues. The germline V and J ends were trimmed by 3 bases and 7 bases, with 7 bases remaining between them. The DNA for the CDR3 is TGTGCCAGCAGTTTTTACAGCAATTCACCCCTCCACTTT. It yields the protein CASSFYSNSPLHF.

This clonotype has just a few counts. CDR3 nucleotide sequence: TGTGCCAGCAGCGTAGAGGGCAGGGGGTTCTATGAGCAGTTCTTC. Protein product: CASSVEGRGFYEQFF. The chain uses TRBV9 and TRBJ2-1, with 7 bases lining up with TRBD1. With 0 bases clipped from V and 8 bases from J, the junction kept 8 bases outside the gene matches. CDR3 length: 15 residues. Germline CDR1 reads SGDLS; CDR2 reads YYNGEE.

This clonotype has ten or more counts. The V gene is TRBV7-2, the J gene TRBJ1-5, with no clear D. V was pared by 5 bases and J by 6 bases, with 14 bases between. The CDR3 is 14 amino acids. Germline V lookup: CDR1 SGHTA, CDR2 FQGNSA. The DNA of the CDR3 is TGTGCCAGCAGCCGAGCTCGGGGAGGTCAGCCCCAGCATTTT. It codes for CASSRARGGQPQHF. Full variable domain (rest looked up from reference TRBV7-2 and TRBJ1-5): GAGVSQSPSNKVTEKGKDVELRCDPISGHTALYWYRQSLGQGLEFLIYFQGNSAPDKSGLPSDRFSAERTGGSVSTLTIQRTQQEDSAVYLCASSRARGGQPQHFGDGTRLSIL.

In its sample, this clonotype was seen a few times. The chain has TRBV19 and TRBJ1-5, with 10 bases aligning to TRBD1. Germline V gene lookup returns CDR1 LNHDA and CDR2 SQIVND (reference sequence). The CDR3 extends over 16 amino acids. Trimming cost V 5 bases and J 3 bases; bases outside gene matches: 7. CDR3 sequence: CASSSLDRGYNQPQHF. CDR3 coding DNA: TGTGCCAGTAGTTCCTTGGACAGGGGGTACAATCAGCCCCAGCATTTT. The variable domain in full, with the rest retrieved from reference TRBV19 and TRBJ1-5, is DGGITQSPKYLFRKEGQNVTLSCEQNLNHDAMYWYRQDPGQGLRLIYYSQIVNDFQKGDIAEGYSVSREKKESFPLTVTSAQKNPTAFYLCASSSLDRGYNQPQHFGDGTRLSIL.

This clonotype was detected ten times or more. This chain links TRBV6-5 with TRBJ1-1; 9 nucleotides match TRBD1. Germline CDR1 MNHEY, CDR2 SVGAGI. The CDR3 consists of 15 residues. Losses at the gene ends were 5 bases for V and 5 bases for J; bases not matched to a gene: 9. CDR3 DNA sequence: TGTGCCAGCAGTACACTACAGGGGGCAAGGACTGAAGCTTTCTTT. Translation gives CASSTLQGARTEAFF.

The V call is TRBV12-3 or TRBV12-4, the J call TRBJ1-2; TRBD1 might be the D (5 bases). The CDR3 is 14 amino acids. Trimming took 8 bases from V and 8 from J, leaving 21 bases between them. The CDR3 is CASGPYGGRGGYTF. CDR3 sequence (DNA): TGTGCCAGCGGCCCATACGGGGGGAGAGGAGGCTACACCTTC.

This clonotype appeared many times. V is TRBV5-5 and J is TRBJ2-7; D is unclear. In germline, CDR1 is SGHKS, CDR2 YYEKEE (reference sequence). CDR3 length: 12 residues. The ends were cut back, 0 bases at V and 6 bases at J, with 7 bases in the middle. CDR3 protein: CASSLADSEQYF. The CDR3 DNA reads TGTGCCAGCAGCTTGGCCGATTCCGAGCAGTACTTC.

This clonotype was recorded many times. The V gene is TRBV7-8, the J gene TRBJ2-7, with D unclear. Trimming pared 4 bases from V and 3 bases from J, leaving 16 bases between. Germline lookup yields CDR1 SGHVS and CDR2 FQNEAQ. The CDR3 totals 15 residues. The CDR3 region is CASSSRRLHRYEQYF. The CDR3 DNA reads TGTGCCAGCAGCTCCAGACGTCTGCACCGCTACGAGCAGTACTTC.

Only a few counts were recorded for this clonotype. The chain has TRBV20-1 and TRBJ1-6, with TRBD1 as a possible D gene (6 bases). The CDR3 runs to 15 residues. Germline V lookup: CDR1 DFQATT, CDR2 SNEGSKA (reference sequence). V was shortened by 0 bases and J by 10 bases, with 16 bases between the two germline ends. The CDR3 region is CSARDRTGPASPLHF. CDR3 bases: TGCAGTGCTAGAGATCGCACAGGGCCGGCATCACCCCTCCACTTT.

This clonotype was observed at least ten times. V is TRBV11-1 and J is TRBJ2-2; D possibly matches TRBD1 or TRBD2 (6 bases each). From germline, CDR1 is SGHAT and CDR2 FQDESV (reference sequence). V was cut by 7 bases and J by 5 bases, with 20 bases left in between. This CDR3 spans 16 amino acids. The CDR3 DNA follows: TGTGCCAGCACCCCTCGGGGGCGCGAAGTGACCGGGGAGCTGTTTTTT. Protein: CASTPRGREVTGELFF.